This T cell receptor beta chain appears in the sequencing data of a study of OX40 agonist ivuxolimab in advanced cancers. In the study overall: Dose-escalation patients suffered from hepatocellular carcinoma, melanoma, renal cell or head and neck cancer.

The CDR3 is 14 residues long. V lost 5 bases to trimming and J lost 2 bases; unmatched junction nucleotides: 4. Germline V gene lookup returns CDR1 SGHNT and CDR2 YENEEA. Whole-study findings and limits: The work left the antigen specificity of expanded peripheral T cells undetermined. Blood T cells, both CD4+ and CD8+, expanded clonally by week 6 at 0.1 to 3.0 mg/kg.

Anyone with autoimmune disease history or systemic immunosuppression was excluded. Data came from immunoSEQ multiplex PCR; TCRdb stores just in-frame clones and leaves some out. Of roughly 58,000 clones in the sample, 65% to 85% are singletons; the top ten hold around 0.65%. A word on this clone: Its antigen remains unknown.

The sequence came from an adult with an advanced solid tumor such as melanoma, head and neck, liver or kidney cancer. The chain carries TRBV11-3 and TRBJ2-3; the match to TRBD1 covers 7 bases. Sample: CD4+ or CD8+ T cells sorted from blood, taken in a trial of the OX40 agonist ivuxolimab. CDR3 in DNA: TGTGCCAGCAGCGTGGGACAGCCCACAGATACGCAGTATTTT. Amino acid sequence: CASSVGQPTDTQYF.